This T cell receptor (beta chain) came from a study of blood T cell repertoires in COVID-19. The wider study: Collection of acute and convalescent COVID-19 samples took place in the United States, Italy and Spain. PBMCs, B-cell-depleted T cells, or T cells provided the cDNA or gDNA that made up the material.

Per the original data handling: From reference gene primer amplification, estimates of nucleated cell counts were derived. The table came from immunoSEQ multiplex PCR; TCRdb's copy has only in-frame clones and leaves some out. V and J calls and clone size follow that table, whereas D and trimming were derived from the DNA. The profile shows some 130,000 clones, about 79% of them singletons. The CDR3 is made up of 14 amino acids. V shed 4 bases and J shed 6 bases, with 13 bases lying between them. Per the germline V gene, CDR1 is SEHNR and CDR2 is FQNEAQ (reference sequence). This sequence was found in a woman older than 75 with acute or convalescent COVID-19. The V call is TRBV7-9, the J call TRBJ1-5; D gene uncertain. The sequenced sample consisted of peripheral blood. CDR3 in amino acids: CASSWGATSQPQHF. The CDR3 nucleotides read TGTGCCAGCAGCTGGGGAGCTACCAGTCAGCCCCAGCATTTT.